This record covers a single T cell receptor (beta chain). This entry belongs to a study of shared T cell receptors in the human thymus. The CDR3 is 15 residues long. Germline assignment: CDR1 LNHNV and CDR2 YYDKDF (reference sequence). V was pared by 0 bases and J by 6 bases, with 11 bases between. Profiled with immunoSEQ multiplex PCR; TCRdb holds only in-frame clones, not every one. The table has roughly 710,000 clones, 70% to 90% seen once. Another study also made use of these data, one on human thymus T cells. That study adds: Among thymic and blood repertoires, usage of V and J genes appeared biased.

The chain combines TRBV15 with TRBJ2-2; D ambiguous. The clonotype was recovered from a girl in the first two years of life with a congenital heart defect. The sequenced material came from thymocytes. The CDR3 reads CATSRDLTTPGELFF. The CDR3 DNA reads TGTGCCACCAGCAGAGATCTGACGACACCCGGGGAGCTGTTTTTT.